The 10 T cell receptor beta chains given below trace back to one sample, sequenced in a study of Ad26.COV2.S vaccination and SARS-CoV-2 variants. Sample treatment: roughly 19 received Ad26.COV2.S at low or high dose, single or two shots; five or six received placebo; per-sample allocation not given. Repertoires come from day 63 after the first vaccine or placebo injection. Method: immunoSEQ multiplex PCR; TCRdb's copy keeps in-frame clones and lacks some. There are roughly 500,000 clones in the sample; around nine tenths occur only once, and roughly 12% lies in the top ten. The specimen was peripheral blood, collected in a trial of Ad26.COV2.S vaccine versus placebo. These receptor sequences come from a person between 18 and 60 years old who received the Ad26.COV2.S COVID-19 vaccine or a placebo.

The rearrangement uses TRBV4-3 and TRBJ2-1; 7 bases are a match to TRBD2. Germline V gives CDR1 LGHNA, CDR2 YSLEER. The CDR3 extends over 18 amino acids. V lost 0 bases and J lost 0; bases outside the gene matches: 8. Here the CDR3 DNA reads TGCGCCAGCAGCCAAGATTGGCGGGAGATCCCCTCCTACAATGAGCAGTTCTTC. Translation: CASSQDWREIPSYNEQFF.

This sequence joins TRBV5-1 and TRBJ2-2; D is undetermined. Germline V CDR1 and CDR2: SGHRS, YFSETQ. The CDR3 is 14 residues long. V lost 4 bases and J lost 0, with 7 bases in between. The CDR3 protein is CASSANANTGELFF. In DNA form, the CDR3 reads TGCGCCAGCAGCGCGAACGCGAACACCGGGGAGCTGTTTTTT. The variable domain in full, with the rest retrieved from reference TRBV5-1 and TRBJ2-2, is KAGVTQTPRYLIKTRGQQVTLSCSPISGHRSVSWYQQTPGQGLQFLFEYFSETQRNKGNFPGRFSGRQFSNSRSEMNVSTLELGDSALYLCASSANANTGELFFGEGSRLTVL.

This clone has more than one count but fewer than ten. The chain couples TRBV7-9 to TRBJ1-4; D not certain. Germline V gene lookup returns CDR1 SEHNR and CDR2 FQNEAQ (reference sequence). The CDR3 is 14 amino acids. Trimming left V 3 bases short and J 5 bases short, with 10 bases between. The CDR3 reads CASSFDGRNEKLFF. CDR3 bases: TGTGCCAGCAGCTTCGACGGGAGAAATGAAAAACTGTTTTTT. The entire variable domain, with the rest obtained from reference TRBV7-9 and TRBJ1-4, is as follows: DTGVSQNPRHKITKRGQNVTFRCDPISEHNRLYWYRQTLGQGPEFLTYFQNEAQLEKSRLLSDRFSAERPKGSFSTLEIQRTEQGDSAMYLCASSFDGRNEKLFFGSGTQLSVL.

The chain couples TRBV2 to TRBJ1-3, with TRBD1 matching 9 bases. Germline values: CDR1 SNHLY, CDR2 FYNNEI. The CDR3 spans 14 residues. V lost 5 bases to trimming and J lost 4 bases; unmatched junction nucleotides: 3. For the CDR3, the DNA is TGTGCCAGCAGTAGGACAGGGGCAGGAAACACCATATATTTT. This translates into CASSRTGAGNTIYF.

The chain links TRBV10-3 to TRBJ2-2, with a tentative D call TRBD1 (6 bases). CDR1 and CDR2 (germline): ENHRY, SYGVKD. The V gene lost 11 bases and the J gene lost 2 bases, with 15 bases spanning the gap. CDR3 length: 14 residues. The CDR3 DNA follows: TGTGCCGCCACAGGACAGATAAACACCGGGGAGCTGTTTTTT. Its protein is CAATGQINTGELFF.

The chain joins TRBV20-1 to TRBJ1-6; D possibly corresponds to TRBD1 (5 bases). Trimming left V 3 bases short and J 5 bases short, with 11 bases between. From germline, CDR1 is DFQATT and CDR2 SNEGSKA (reference sequence). The CDR3 extends over 14 amino acids. CDR3 amino acids: CSASLTDDNSPLHF. CDR3 nucleotide sequence: TGCAGTGCTAGTCTGACAGACGATAATTCACCCCTCCACTTT.

The rearrangement links TRBV9 to TRBJ2-7; 10 bases map to TRBD2. With V trimmed by 3 bases and J by 3 bases, 6 bases remained unmatched. The germline V gene has CDR1 SGDLS and CDR2 YYNGEE. The CDR3 runs to 15 residues. In DNA, the CDR3 is TGTGCCAGCAGCGGGGGGGCTAGCGGGAGCTACGAGCAGTACTTC. Residues: CASSGGASGSYEQYF.

J is TRBJ2-1 and V is TRBV5-6; D may be TRBD1 or TRBD2 (5 bases each). This CDR3 region has 18 residues. CDR1 and CDR2 (germline): SGHDT, YYEEEE. Trimming removed 4 bases from V and 0 bases from J, with 20 bases in between. The CDR3 DNA sequence: TGTGCCAGCAGCCCATCCGGTGGGGGTCCGAGCTCCTACAATGAGCAGTTCTTC. Protein: CASSPSGGGPSSYNEQFF.

A single count supports this clone. V and J are TRBV3-1 (or the pseudogene TRBV3-2) and TRBJ1-3; tentatively, D is TRBD1 (5 bases). The germline gives CDR1 LGHDT, CDR2 YNNKEL (reference sequence). The V and J ends lost 2 bases and 4 bases respectively, with 15 bases between them. The CDR3 has 16 residues. The DNA for the CDR3 is TGTGCCAGCAGCCAAATCCAGGGAAACGGGGGAAACACCATATATTTT. Residues: CASSQIQGNGGNTIYF.

The chain couples TRBV28 to TRBJ2-7; a possible D gene is TRBD2 (5 bases). The germline gives CDR1 MDHEN, CDR2 SYDVKM. The length of the CDR3 is 14 residues. The ends were cut back, 7 bases at V and 5 bases at J, with 18 bases in the middle. In DNA form, the CDR3 reads TGTGCCAGCACCCCCAACGGGGTAAGGGACGAGCAGTACTTC. Its protein product is CASTPNGVRDEQYF.